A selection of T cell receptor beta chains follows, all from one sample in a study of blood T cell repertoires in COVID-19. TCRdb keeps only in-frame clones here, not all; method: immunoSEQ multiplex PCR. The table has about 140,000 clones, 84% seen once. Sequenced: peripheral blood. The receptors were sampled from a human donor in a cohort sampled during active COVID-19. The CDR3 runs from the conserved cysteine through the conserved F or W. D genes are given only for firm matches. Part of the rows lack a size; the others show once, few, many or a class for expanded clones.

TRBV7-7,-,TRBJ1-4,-,TGTGCTAGCATCCCAATAGAGTACAGGGAAGGGTATCTGTTTTTT,CASIPIEYREGYLFF
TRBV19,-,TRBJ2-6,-,TGTGCCAGTAGTATAGGTTTAGGGGTACCCGCTTGGGCGGCCAACGTCCTGACTTTC,CASSIGLGVPAWAANVLTF
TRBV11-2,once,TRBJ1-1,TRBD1,TGTGCCAGCAGCAAAACGACAGGGTTCTCTGAAGCTTTCTTT,CASSKTTGFSEAFF
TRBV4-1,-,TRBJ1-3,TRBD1,TGCGCCAGCAGCCAGGAGGACAGGAGCTCTGGAAACACCATATATTTT,CASSQEDRSSGNTIYF
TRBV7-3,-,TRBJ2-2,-,TGTGCCAGCAGGACTGGGGGCACGAACACCGGGGAGCTGTTTTTT,CASRTGGTNTGELFF
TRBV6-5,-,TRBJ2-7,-,TGTGCCAGCAAAAGGAACAGAGACGCCTACGAGCAGTACTTC,CASKRNRDAYEQYF
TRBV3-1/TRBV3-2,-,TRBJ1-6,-,TGTGCCAGCAGCCAAGATTGGCAGGGTGGGACCCTCCACTTT,CASSQDWQGGTLHF
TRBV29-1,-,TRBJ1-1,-,TGCAGCGTTGAGGTCCAGGACACTGAAGCTTTCTTT,CSVEVQDTEAFF
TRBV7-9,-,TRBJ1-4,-,TGTGCCAGCACCCGGGACATCATTAATGAAAAACTGTTTTTT,CASTRDIINEKLFF
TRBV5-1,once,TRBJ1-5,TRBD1,TGCGCCAGCAGCTTAGGGGGCCACGGCAATCAGCCCCAGCATTTT,CASSLGGHGNQPQHF
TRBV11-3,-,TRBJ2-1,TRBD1,TGTGCCAGCAGCCAAGGGGGACAGCCCTACAATGAGCAGTTCTTC,CASSQGGQPYNEQFF
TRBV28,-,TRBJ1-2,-,TGTGCCACCAATTATTTGGCTGGCTACACCTTC,CATNYLAGYTF
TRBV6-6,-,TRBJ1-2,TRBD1,TGTGCCAGCAGTCCGGGGACAGCAGCTAACTATGGCTACACCTTC,CASSPGTAANYGYTF
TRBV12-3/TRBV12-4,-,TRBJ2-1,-,TGTGCCAGCGAGAGCTCCTACAATGAGCAGTTCTTC,CASESSYNEQFF
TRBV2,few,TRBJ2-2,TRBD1,TGTGCCAGCAGCGAAAGGGGGCCGGCGAACACCGGGGAGCTGTTTTTT,CASSERGPANTGELFF
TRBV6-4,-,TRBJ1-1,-,TGTGCCAGCAGTGACTCGTATAGAGGGAACACTGAAGCTTTCTTT,CASSDSYRGNTEAFF
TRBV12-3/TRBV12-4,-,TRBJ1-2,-,TGTGCCAGCGGGGGGGCCTATGGCTACACCTTC,CASGGAYGYTF
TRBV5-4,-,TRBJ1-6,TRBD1,TGTGCCAGCAGCGACGCGACAGGGGGCTCCTATAATTCACCCCTCCACTTT,CASSDATGGSYNSPLHF
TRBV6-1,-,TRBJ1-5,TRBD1,TGTGCCAGCAGTGATAGGACAGGGGGTTGGAGCAATCAGCCCCAGCATTTT,CASSDRTGGWSNQPQHF
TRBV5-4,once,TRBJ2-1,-,TGTGCCAGCACCCACCGGGACTTAGTCCACAATGAGCAGTTCTTC,CASTHRDLVHNEQFF
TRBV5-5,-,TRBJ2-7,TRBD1,TGTGCCAGCAGCTCGGACAGGGGGTTCTCCTACGAGCAGTACTTC,CASSSDRGFSYEQYF
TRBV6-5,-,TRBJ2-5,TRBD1,TGTGCCAGCAGTACACGGGACAGGGGGCAAGAGACCCAGTACTTC,CASSTRDRGQETQYF
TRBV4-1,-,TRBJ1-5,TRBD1,TGCGCCAGCAGCCAGACAGGGGCCGCGATCAATCAGCCCCAGCATTTT,CASSQTGAAINQPQHF
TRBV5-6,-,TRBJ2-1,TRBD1,TGTGCCAGCAGCTTTGGGACAGACCCCTACAATGAGCAGTTCTTC,CASSFGTDPYNEQFF
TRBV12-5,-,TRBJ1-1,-,TGTGCTAGTGGTCCGGACGGGGTCACTGAAGCTTTCTTT,CASGPDGVTEAFF
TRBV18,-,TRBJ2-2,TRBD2,TGTGCCAGCTCACCACGGCCAGCGGGGGGCCCGAACACCGGGGAGCTGTTTTTT,CASSPRPAGGPNTGELFF
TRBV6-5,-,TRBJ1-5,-,TGTGCCAGCAGAGATCAATCAGGGGCGCCCGAGCCCCAGCATTTT,CASRDQSGAPEPQHF
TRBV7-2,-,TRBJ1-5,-,TGTGCCAGCAGCTACAGGGAAGGGAGCAATCAGCCCCAGCATTTT,CASSYREGSNQPQHF
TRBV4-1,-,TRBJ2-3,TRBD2,TGCGCCAGCAGCCAACCCGGGACTAGCGCAGCGGCAGATACGCAGTATTTT,CASSQPGTSAAADTQYF
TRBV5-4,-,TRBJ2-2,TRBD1,TGTGCCAGCAGCGAGACAGGGTTGGGCACCGGGGAGCTGTTTTTT,CASSETGLGTGELFF
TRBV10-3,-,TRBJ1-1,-,TGTGCCACATCATACAGGGTTGGGGAAGCTTTCTTT,CATSYRVGEAFF
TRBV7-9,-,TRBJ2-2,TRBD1,TGTGCCAGCAGCTTAGACAGGGGGCTTACCGGGGAGCTGTTTTTT,CASSLDRGLTGELFF
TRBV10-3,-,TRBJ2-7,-,TGTGCCATCAGTGAGGCGTCCTACGAGCAGTACTTC,CAISEASYEQYF
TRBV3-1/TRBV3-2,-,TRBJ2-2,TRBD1,TGTGCCAGCAGCTTCCAGGGGGCTGGTGGGGAGCTGTTTTTT,CASSFQGAGGELFF
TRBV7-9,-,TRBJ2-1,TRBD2,TGTGCCAGCAGCCCTGGGACTAGCGGGGAGGATGAGCAGTTCTTC,CASSPGTSGEDEQFF
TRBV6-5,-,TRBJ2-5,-,TGTGCCAGCAGTTCGTCAGGGTACCAAGAGACCCAGTACTTC,CASSSSGYQETQYF
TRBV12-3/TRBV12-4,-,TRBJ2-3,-,TGTGCCAGCAGTCCGGGGACAGATACGCAGTATTTT,CASSPGTDTQYF
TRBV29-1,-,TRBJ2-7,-,TGCAGCGTCCCCCGGACGGGGAGATACGAGCAGTACTTC,CSVPRTGRYEQYF
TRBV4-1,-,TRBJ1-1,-,TGCGCCAGCAGCCAAGTCCCCAGGGCTATCTTCACTGAAGCTTTCTTT,CASSQVPRAIFTEAFF
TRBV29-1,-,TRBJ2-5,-,TGCAGCGTTTTAAGTGGACTCCAAGAGACCCAGTACTTC,CSVLSGLQETQYF
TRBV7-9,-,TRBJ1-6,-,TGTGCCAGCAGCCGCCCTGGTACAGGGCTGAATTCACCCCTCCACTTT,CASSRPGTGLNSPLHF